A selection of T cell receptor beta chains follows, all from one sample in a study of shared clonotypes between healthy human individuals. The protocol was immunoSEQ multiplex PCR, while the TCRdb copy is restricted to in-frame clones and leaves out a portion. The table records 2 million or so clones, 95% of them present only once. The material sequenced was naive CD4+ T cells sorted from blood. The receptor source for this set is a man between 18 and 29 years old in good health. CDR3s leave out the opening cysteine and the closing phenylalanine or tryptophan. D genes are given only for firm matches. Some rows mark clone size as missing; the rest say once, few, many or name a class of expanded clone.

j_call: TRBJ1-2; d_call: .; v_call: TRBV5-1; clone_size: .; cdr3_aa: ASSSEGTGYT
j_call: TRBJ2-2; d_call: .; v_call: TRBV5-1; clone_size: .; cdr3_aa: ASRTTANTGELF
j_call: TRBJ2-1; d_call: TRBD2; v_call: TRBV5-6; clone_size: .; cdr3_aa: ASSLRAAGLYNEQF
j_call: TRBJ1-4; d_call: .; v_call: TRBV14; clone_size: .; cdr3_aa: ASSPRRGVNEKLF
j_call: TRBJ2-2; d_call: TRBD2; v_call: TRBV2; clone_size: .; cdr3_aa: ASNQFSGTNTGELF
j_call: TRBJ1-6; d_call: .; v_call: TRBV15; clone_size: .; cdr3_aa: ATSRDNGLLGSPLH
j_call: TRBJ1-1; d_call: .; v_call: TRBV19; clone_size: once; cdr3_aa: ASSIVNRDGTEAF
j_call: TRBJ2-1; d_call: TRBD2; v_call: TRBV4-2; clone_size: once; cdr3_aa: ASSQDGGLATNNEQF
j_call: TRBJ2-6; d_call: .; v_call: TRBV9; clone_size: once; cdr3_aa: ASSAGVVGANVLT
j_call: TRBJ1-4; d_call: .; v_call: TRBV11-2; clone_size: .; cdr3_aa: ASSRGGANEKLF
j_call: TRBJ1-2; d_call: TRBD1; v_call: TRBV6-1; clone_size: few; cdr3_aa: ASSEASTGFDGYT
j_call: TRBJ2-7; d_call: TRBD1; v_call: TRBV5-1; clone_size: .; cdr3_aa: ASSKGQGNPVYEQY
j_call: TRBJ2-3; d_call: TRBD2; v_call: TRBV10-1; clone_size: .; cdr3_aa: ASIQTTSGTSTDTQY
j_call: TRBJ2-7; d_call: TRBD1; v_call: TRBV6-6; clone_size: .; cdr3_aa: ASSRQGTTYEQY
j_call: TRBJ1-6; d_call: .; v_call: TRBV11-3; clone_size: .; cdr3_aa: ASSPQGYNSPLH
j_call: TRBJ2-7; d_call: .; v_call: TRBV5-5; clone_size: .; cdr3_aa: ASSLRLMVEQY
j_call: TRBJ2-5; d_call: TRBD1; v_call: TRBV7-8; clone_size: once; cdr3_aa: ASRPGQGTFKTQY